This T cell receptor (beta chain) was sequenced during a study of blood T cell repertoires in COVID-19. How the authors handled the data: Reference gene primer amplification in the assay estimated nucleated cell counts. The repertoire was sequenced with immunoSEQ multiplex PCR; TCRdb's copy has only in-frame clones and lacks some. V, J and clone size were drawn from that table, and D and trimming were deduced from the DNA. Found here are roughly 30,000 clones, around 90% of them singletons; the top ten hold 6.5% to 10%. The CDR3 length is 12 residues. Germline loops: CDR1 WNHNN, CDR2 SYGVQD (reference sequence). V was trimmed by 8 bases and J by 5 bases, leaving 9 bases between them. This clone was observed a few times.

The TCR comes from a man between 60 and 75 years old with COVID-19, enrolled during active disease. This sequence joins TRBV10-1 and TRBJ1-4; D remains unclear. Source material: peripheral blood. In DNA form, the CDR3 reads TGCGCCAGCGGTAACACGAATGAAAAACTGTTTTTT. Its protein product is CASGNTNEKLFF.